The source of this T cell receptor (beta chain) is a study of blood T cell repertoires in COVID-19. Study-wide background: From the United States, Italy and Spain came samples of acute and convalescent COVID-19. PBMCs, B-cell-depleted T cells, or T cells provided the cDNA or gDNA that made up the material.

Methods used by the authors: Reference gene primer amplification gave nucleated cell count estimates. Produced via immunoSEQ multiplex PCR; TCRdb's table is partial and in-frame only. That table furnishes V, J and clone size, whereas the DNA furnished D and trimming. The table lists more than 100,000 clones, about four fifths of them singletons. The CDR3 extends over 15 amino acids. The V and J ends lost 5 bases and 8 bases, in that order; junction bases with no gene match: 12. CDR1 and CDR2 from the germline V gene are SGHNT and YENEEA. The TCR was taken from a man in his fifties or sixties with acute or convalescent COVID-19. The gene calls are TRBV11-3 and TRBJ2-1; the match to TRBD2 covers 7 bases. The sample consisted of peripheral blood. The CDR3: CASSPGGLGIDEQFF. CDR3 coding DNA: TGTGCCAGCAGCCCCGGGGGGTTAGGTATCGATGAGCAGTTCTTC.